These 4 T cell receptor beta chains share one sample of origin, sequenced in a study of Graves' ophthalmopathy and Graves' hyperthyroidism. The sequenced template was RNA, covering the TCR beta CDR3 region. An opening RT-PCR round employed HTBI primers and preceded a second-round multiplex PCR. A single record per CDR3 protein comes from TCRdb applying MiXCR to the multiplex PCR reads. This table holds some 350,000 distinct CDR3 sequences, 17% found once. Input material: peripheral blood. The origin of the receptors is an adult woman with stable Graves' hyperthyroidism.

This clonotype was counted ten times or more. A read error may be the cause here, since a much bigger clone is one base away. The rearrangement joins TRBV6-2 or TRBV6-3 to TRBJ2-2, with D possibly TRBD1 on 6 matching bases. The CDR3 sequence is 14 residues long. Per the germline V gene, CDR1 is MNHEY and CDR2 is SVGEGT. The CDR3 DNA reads TGTGCCAGCAGTTACGCAGGGGTGGTCGGGGAGCTGCTTTTT. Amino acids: CASSYAGVVGELLF.

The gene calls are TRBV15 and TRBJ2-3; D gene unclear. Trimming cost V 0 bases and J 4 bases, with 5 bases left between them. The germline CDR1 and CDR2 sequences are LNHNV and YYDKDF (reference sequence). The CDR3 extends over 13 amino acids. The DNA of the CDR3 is TGTGCCACCAGCAGAGACGGACCAGATACGCAGTATTTT. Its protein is CATSRDGPDTQYF.

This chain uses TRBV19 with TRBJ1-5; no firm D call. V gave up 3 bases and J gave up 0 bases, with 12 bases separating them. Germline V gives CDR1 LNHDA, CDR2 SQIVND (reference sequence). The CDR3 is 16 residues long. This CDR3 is CASSISRLYSNQPQHF. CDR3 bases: TGTGCCAGTAGTATTTCCAGGCTCTATAGCAATCAGCCCCAGCATTTT.

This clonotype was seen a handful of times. The CDR3 protein is CASSLVAEGRDTQYF. CDR3 coding DNA: TGTGCCAGCAGCTTAGTGGCAGAGGGAAGAGATACGCAGTATTTT. This sequence joins TRBV7-6 and TRBJ2-3; D perhaps matches TRBD2 (5 bases). Trimming took off 1 base at V and 5 bases at J, with 13 bases between the two ends. There are 15 residues in the CDR3. Per germline, CDR1 SGHVS and CDR2 FNYEAQ.